A selection of T cell receptor beta chains follows, all from one sample in a study of beta chain features in type 1 diabetes. Method: immunoSEQ multiplex PCR; TCRdb's copy keeps in-frame clones and lacks some. The sample consists of approximately 730,000 clones, 13% of them appearing once. The sample consisted of naive CD4+ T cells from blood. The source is a man aged 18 to 30 with type 1 diabetes. Both conserved end residues are trimmed from each CDR3.

v_call	j_call	cdr3_aa
TRBV11-2	TRBJ2-7	ASSLVRGFSYEQY
TRBV7-9	TRBJ2-5	ASSLRGGYQETQY
TRBV30	TRBJ1-5	AWSVEGGHLTSNQPQH
TRBV7-9	TRBJ2-5	ASLSWGQETQY
TRBV6-5	TRBJ2-7	ASSFGQGNYEQY
TRBV25-1	TRBJ2-2	ASSPTRTNTGELF
TRBV18	TRBJ1-2	ASSPATGENYGYT
TRBV4-1	TRBJ1-1	ASTGQDLLTEAF
TRBV10-3	TRBJ2-1	ASSLAGPGNEQF
TRBV5-1	TRBJ2-1	ASSFSGDPYNEQF
TRBV29-1	TRBJ1-2	SVLIGGDLSGYT
TRBV6-6	TRBJ2-2	ASSLTEAGELF
TRBV7-9	TRBJ1-1	ASSSKSRATEAF
TRBV30	TRBJ2-5	AWSFQIQETQY
TRBV30	TRBJ1-5	AWKEGGQPQH